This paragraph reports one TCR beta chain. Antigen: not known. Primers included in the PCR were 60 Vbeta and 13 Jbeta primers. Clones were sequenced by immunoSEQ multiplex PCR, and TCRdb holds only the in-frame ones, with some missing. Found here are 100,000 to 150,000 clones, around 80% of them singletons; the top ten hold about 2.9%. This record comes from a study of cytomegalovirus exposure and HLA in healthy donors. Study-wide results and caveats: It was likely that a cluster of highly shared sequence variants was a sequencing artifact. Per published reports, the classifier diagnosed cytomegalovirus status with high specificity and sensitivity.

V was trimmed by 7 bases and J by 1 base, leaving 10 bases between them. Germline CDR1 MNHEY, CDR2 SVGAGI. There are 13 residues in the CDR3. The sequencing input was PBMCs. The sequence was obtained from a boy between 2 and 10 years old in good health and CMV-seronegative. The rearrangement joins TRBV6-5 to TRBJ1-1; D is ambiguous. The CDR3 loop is CASTRGGNTEAFF. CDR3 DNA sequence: TGTGCCAGCACACGGGGAGGGAACACTGAAGCTTTCTTT.